This T cell receptor (beta chain) was recorded in a study of blood T cell repertoires in COVID-19. Authors' processing steps: Amplification from reference gene primers served as the basis for estimated nucleated cell counts. TCRdb's table, derived via immunoSEQ multiplex PCR, lists solely in-frame clones and lacks some. V and J calls and clone size are those listed in that table; D and trimming were worked out from the DNA. This sample carries 250,000 to 400,000 clones, about 91% of them seen once, and the ten largest clones take around 1.6%. Germline loops: CDR1 LNHDA, CDR2 SQIVND (reference sequence). The CDR3 runs 15 residues. Trimming left V 3 bases short and J 5 bases short, with 16 bases between.

This clonotype was obtained from a woman in her 30s with COVID-19, enrolled during active disease. The gene calls are TRBV19 and TRBJ2-5; tentatively, D is TRBD1 (6 bases). Input material: peripheral blood. Written as DNA, the CDR3 is TGTGCCAGTAGTATTCTGGGGGCGGCACCCGAGACCCAGTACTTC. This gives the protein CASSILGAAPETQYF.